These 18 T cell receptor beta chains came from one sample sequenced in a study of cytomegalovirus exposure and HLA in healthy donors. The PCR contained 60 Vbeta and 13 Jbeta primers. TCRdb's copy holds only in-frame clones and misses some; the assay was immunoSEQ multiplex PCR. The sample has about 93,000 clones, 78% seen once. Sequenced: PBMCs. Receptors originate from a woman aged 40 to 49 in good health and CMV-seronegative.

This chain uses TRBV28 with TRBJ2-7; 12 nucleotides match TRBD2. V was pared by 5 bases and J by 4 bases, with 3 bases of the junction left unmatched. This CDR3 has 14 residues. The germline V gene has CDR1 MDHEN and CDR2 SYDVKM. This chain's CDR3 is CASSLAGGRYEQYF. In nucleotides, the CDR3 is TGTGCCAGCAGTCTAGCGGGAGGGAGATACGAGCAGTACTTC.

V is TRBV28 and J is TRBJ2-1, with a tentative D call TRBD1 (5 bases). This CDR3 region has 14 residues. The V end lost 5 bases, the J end lost 5 bases, and 13 bases lay between the germline ends. Germline CDR1 MDHEN, CDR2 SYDVKM. CDR3 protein: CASSPWGSHNEQFF. DNA of the CDR3: TGTGCCAGCAGTCCCTGGGGCAGTCACAATGAGCAGTTCTTC.

The chain uses TRBV29-1 and TRBJ1-2; TRBD1 matches 7 bases. The CDR3 is made up of 13 amino acids. The V and J ends lost 7 bases and 0 bases, in that order; junction bases with no gene match: 5. Germline assignment: CDR1 SQVTM and CDR2 ANQGSEA. The CDR3 DNA sequence: TGCAGCGCCGAGGGGACAGCTAACTATGGCTACACCTTC. It codes for CSAEGTANYGYTF.

Here the CDR3 DNA reads TGTGCCAGCAGTTTAACAGGGAGTGAAGCTTTCTTT. It yields the protein CASSLTGSEAFF. The V gene is TRBV6-5, the J gene TRBJ1-1, with a tentative D call TRBD1 (6 bases). Trimming left V 4 bases short and J 7 bases short, with 10 bases between. The CDR3 length is 12 residues. Germline V gene data show CDR1 as MNHEY and CDR2 as SVGAGI.

The gene calls are TRBV28 and TRBJ2-7; D call uncertain. In germline, CDR1 is MDHEN, CDR2 SYDVKM. CDR3 length equals 12 residues. Trimming took 2 bases from V and 2 from J, leaving 4 bases between them. For the CDR3, the DNA is TGTGCCAGCAGTTTAGTAGCCTACGAGCAGTACTTC. Translated, it gives CASSLVAYEQYF.

The rearrangement joins TRBV4-1 to TRBJ2-7, with TRBD2 identical over 11 bases. CDR1 is MGHRA and CDR2 is YSYEKL in the germline V gene. The CDR3 covers 18 residues. Losses at the gene ends were 0 bases for V and 0 bases for J; bases not matched to a gene: 7. The CDR3 region is CASSQDLASGRPSYEQYF. The CDR3 DNA reads TGCGCCAGCAGCCAAGATTTGGCTAGCGGGAGGCCCTCCTACGAGCAGTACTTC.

The chain recombines TRBV5-4 with TRBJ2-5; 10 bases match TRBD2. Gene TRBJ2-7 matches the end of the DNA better, so the J call may be wrong. Germline lookup yields CDR1 SGHNT and CDR2 YYREEE (reference sequence). CDR3 length equals 15 residues. The CDR3 here is CASSSSGRTSYEQYF. The CDR3 DNA is TGTGCCAGCAGCAGTAGCGGGAGGACATCCTACGAGCAGTACTTC.

Here the CDR3 DNA reads TGTGCCAGCAGTTTATCCGCAGGGAGGAATCAGCCCCAGCATTTT. Protein: CASSLSAGRNQPQHF. The rearrangement joins TRBV28 to TRBJ1-5, with D tentatively TRBD1 (5 bases). CDR1 is MDHEN, CDR2 SYDVKM, per germline. The CDR3 runs to 15 residues. The germline V and J ends were trimmed by 1 base and 4 bases, with 11 bases remaining between them.

Of note for this clone: Compared with germline, one end of the junction differs, possibly owing to a read error. This chain links TRBV7-2 with TRBJ2-7; 8 bases agree with TRBD2. This CDR3 is built from 13 residues. Germline V gene data show CDR1 as SGHTA and CDR2 as FQGNSA. DNA for the CDR3: TGTGCCAGCAGCCCCCGAATAGCGGGACGCCCAGACTTC. This translates into CASSPRIAGRPDF.

The chain carries TRBV6-4 and TRBJ2-2; 7 nucleotides align to TRBD1. Germline V gene lookup returns CDR1 MRHNA and CDR2 SNTAGT. The CDR3 is 15 amino acids. V lost 3 bases to trimming and J lost 6 bases; unmatched junction nucleotides: 7. The CDR3 coding sequence is TGTGCCAGCAGTGATTCTACAGGGGTTCCCGGGGAGCTGTTTTTT. Amino acid sequence: CASSDSTGVPGELFF.

This clone was detected only a few times. This sequence joins TRBV6-1 and TRBJ2-7; 9 bases align to TRBD2. The CDR3 extends over 14 amino acids. CDR1 is MNHNS and CDR2 is SASEGT in the germline V gene. With V trimmed by 5 bases and J by 5 bases, 7 bases remained unmatched. CDR3 protein: CASSQTSGTHEQYF. In DNA form, the CDR3 reads TGTGCCAGCAGTCAGACTAGCGGTACGCACGAGCAGTACTTC.

The chain links TRBV27 to TRBJ2-7; TRBD2 matches 12 bases. Germline V lookup: CDR1 MNHEY, CDR2 SMNVEV (reference sequence). Losses at the gene ends were 4 bases for V and 2 bases for J; bases not matched to a gene: 12. The CDR3 totals 18 residues. CDR3 sequence (DNA): TGTGCCAGCAGTTCCCAACCCGGACTAGCGGGAACGCCCTACGAGCAGTACTTC. It is translated as CASSSQPGLAGTPYEQYF.

The V gene is TRBV19, the J gene TRBJ1-5, with 7 bases lining up with TRBD1. With 5 bases clipped from V and 6 bases from J, the junction kept 4 bases outside the gene matches. The CDR3 loop spans 13 amino acids. Germline CDR1 is LNHDA and CDR2 is SQIVND (reference sequence). The CDR3 DNA reads as TGTGCCAGTAGTCTCTACAGGGGTCAGCCCCAGCATTTT. It yields the protein CASSLYRGQPQHF.

The gene calls are TRBV6-4 and TRBJ2-3, with D uncertain. Trimming cost V 3 bases and J 6 bases, with 10 bases left between them. The CDR3 is made up of 13 amino acids. CDR1 MRHNA and CDR2 SNTAGT come from the germline V gene. The DNA of the CDR3 is TGTGCCAGCAGTGAGGGCGTCTCCGATACGCAGTATTTT. As protein: CASSEGVSDTQYF.

The rearrangement links TRBV9 to TRBJ1-3; 7 nucleotides align to TRBD1. Germline loops: CDR1 SGDLS, CDR2 YYNGEE. Trimming cost V 3 bases and J 7 bases; bases outside gene matches: 10. The CDR3 consists of 15 residues. The CDR3 spells CASSGTGEVWNTIYF. CDR3 sequence (DNA): TGTGCCAGCAGCGGCACAGGGGAGGTTTGGAACACCATATATTTT.

The chain links TRBV7-3 to TRBJ1-6, with D unresolved. Germline CDR1 SGHTA, CDR2 FQGTGA. V lost 5 bases and J 0 bases, leaving 5 bases between the germline ends. This CDR3 comprises 14 residues. The DNA for the CDR3 is TGTGCCAGCAGCCTTAGCTCCTATAATTCACCCCTCCACTTT. It yields the protein CASSLSSYNSPLHF.

CDR3 residues: CASSSLGQGSNQPQHF. The CDR3 DNA reads as TGTGCCAGCAGTTCCCTGGGACAGGGAAGCAATCAGCCCCAGCATTTT. The J gene is TRBJ1-5, the V gene TRBV28, with 9 bases lining up with TRBD1. Germline assignment: CDR1 MDHEN and CDR2 SYDVKM. The trim removed 4 bases at V and 1 base at J, leaving 5 bases unmatched. The CDR3 has 16 amino acids.

The chain recombines TRBV7-2 with TRBJ2-7, with D possibly being TRBD2 (6 bases). Germline CDR1 and CDR2: SGHTA and FQGNSA. The CDR3 extends over 12 amino acids. Trimming took off 11 bases at V and 2 bases at J, with 13 bases between the two ends. The CDR3 is CASGGRPYEQYF. The CDR3 DNA reads TGTGCCTCCGGGGGTCGTCCCTACGAGCAGTACTTC.